Listed below are T cell receptor beta chains from one sample, sequenced in a study of cytomegalovirus exposure and HLA in healthy donors. Produced via immunoSEQ multiplex PCR; TCRdb's table is partial and in-frame only. This table holds about 200,000 clones, approximately 80% found once. Sequenced: PBMCs. The receptors shown here come from a man aged 30-40 years in good health and CMV-seronegative. Both conserved end residues are part of each CDR3. Each record gives: J gene, clone size, V gene, D gene, CDR3 protein, CDR3 DNA. A D gene is named only where the DNA matches it firmly. The listing skips clone size in some rows; elsewhere it reads once, few, many or a size class.

>TRBJ2-7|NA|TRBV28|NA
CASSPLGAASSYEQYF
TGTGCCAGCAGTCCCCTCGGTGCGGCTAGCTCCTACGAGCAGTACTTC
>TRBJ1-2|NA|TRBV28|NA
CASKRRTYYGYTF
TGTGCCAGCAAGCGACGGACATACTATGGCTACACCTTC
>TRBJ1-2|few|TRBV7-6|TRBD1
CASSHGQGAGYTF
TGTGCCAGCAGCCACGGACAGGGGGCGGGCTACACCTTC
>TRBJ1-1|NA|TRBV7-8|NA
CASSAHPNTEAFF
TGTGCCAGCAGCGCGCACCCTAACACTGAAGCTTTCTTT
>TRBJ2-3|few|TRBV5-1|TRBD1
CASGRWGQGATDTQYF
TGCGCCAGCGGACGTTGGGGACAGGGGGCGACAGATACGCAGTATTTT
>TRBJ2-3|NA|TRBV7-7|NA
CASSLGSSSTDTQYF
TGTGCTAGCAGCTTAGGTAGTTCTAGCACAGATACGCAGTATTTT
>TRBJ1-1|NA|TRBV27|NA
CASSSLQGMNTEAFF
TGTGCCAGCAGTTCTTTACAGGGTATGAACACTGAAGCTTTCTTT
>TRBJ2-3|once|TRBV29-1|NA
CSVELGGTQYF
TGCAGCGTTGAGCTCGGGGGTACGCAGTATTTT
>TRBJ1-5|once|TRBV4-3|TRBD1
CASSQEGPGGSQPQHF
TGCGCCAGCAGCCAAGAAGGGCCAGGGGGATCTCAGCCCCAGCATTTT
>TRBJ1-1|once|TRBV5-1|TRBD1
CASSLTTGQGRTEAFF
TGCGCCAGCAGCTTGACGACTGGACAGGGTCGGACTGAAGCTTTCTTT
>TRBJ1-1|NA|TRBV4-1|TRBD1
CASSLGQPNTEAFF
TGCGCCAGCAGCCTGGGACAGCCAAACACTGAAGCTTTCTTT
>TRBJ1-1|NA|TRBV5-1|NA
CASSLVLNTEAFF
TGCGCCAGCAGCTTGGTCTTGAACACTGAAGCTTTCTTT
>TRBJ2-1|NA|TRBV9|NA
CASSEGPGVLTNERFF
TGTGCCAGCAGCGAGGGGCCAGGTGTCTTAACAAATGAGCGGTTCTTC
>TRBJ2-1|once|TRBV19|NA
CASSITSSYNEQFF
TGTGCCAGTAGTATCACGAGCTCCTACAATGAGCAGTTCTTC
>TRBJ2-3|NA|TRBV7-9|NA
CSSSLEPSTDTQYF
TGTTCCAGCAGCTTAGAACCCAGTACAGATACGCAGTATTTT
>TRBJ2-1|few|TRBV5-3|NA
CARSLGGVSYNEQFF
TGTGCCAGAAGCCTAGGGGGGGTCTCCTACAATGAGCAGTTCTTC
>TRBJ2-1|NA|TRBV28|TRBD1
CASSLFDRGNEQFF
TGTGCCAGCAGTTTATTCGACAGGGGTAATGAGCAGTTCTTC
>TRBJ1-2|NA|TRBV7-2|TRBD1
CASSSRDSLGYTF
TGTGCCAGCAGCTCACGGGACAGTTTGGGCTACACCTTC
>TRBJ2-7|NA|TRBV27|TRBD1
CASSARDSSYEQYF
TGTGCCAGCAGTGCCCGGGACAGCTCCTACGAGCAGTACTTC
>TRBJ2-7|NA|TRBV28|TRBD1
CASRVGTGPGYEQYF
TGTGCCAGCAGGGTGGGGACAGGCCCCGGCTACGAGCAGTACTTC
>TRBJ1-2|NA|TRBV9|TRBD1
CASSAYLSPGQANYGYTF
TGTGCCAGCAGCGCCTACCTCTCGCCGGGACAGGCTAACTATGGCTACACCTTC
>TRBJ2-2|NA|TRBV19|NA
CASSRRQVLFTGELFF
TGTGCCAGTAGTAGAAGACAGGTCCTGTTCACCGGGGAGCTGTTTTTT
>TRBJ2-5|NA|TRBV6-5|TRBD2
CASRRAGGLGETQYF
TGTGCCAGCCGCCGAGCGGGGGGCCTGGGAGAGACCCAGTACTTC
>TRBJ2-3|NA|TRBV9|NA
CASSNPFSGGPPGDTQYF
TGTGCCAGCAGCAATCCTTTTTCGGGGGGCCCTCCCGGAGATACGCAGTATTTT
>TRBJ1-2|NA|TRBV7-9|TRBD1
CASSFTGGRGYGYTF
TGTGCCAGCAGCTTTACAGGGGGCAGGGGGTATGGCTACACCTTC